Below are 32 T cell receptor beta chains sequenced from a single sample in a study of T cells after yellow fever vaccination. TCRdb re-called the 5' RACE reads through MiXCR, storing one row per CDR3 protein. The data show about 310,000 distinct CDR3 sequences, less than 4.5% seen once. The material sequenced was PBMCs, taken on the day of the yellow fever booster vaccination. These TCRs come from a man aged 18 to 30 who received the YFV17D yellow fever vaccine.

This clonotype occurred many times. The CDR3 DNA reads as TGTGCCAGCACCCCCGCCGGGACCTGGGGACAATCACCCCTCCACTTT. Protein product: CASTPAGTWGQSPLHF. The J gene is TRBJ1-6, the V gene TRBV6-5; tentatively, D is TRBD1 (6 bases). CDR3 length: 16 amino acids. Trimming removed 7 bases at V and 10 bases at J, with 23 bases between. CDR1 and CDR2 from the germline V gene are MNHEY and SVGAGI.

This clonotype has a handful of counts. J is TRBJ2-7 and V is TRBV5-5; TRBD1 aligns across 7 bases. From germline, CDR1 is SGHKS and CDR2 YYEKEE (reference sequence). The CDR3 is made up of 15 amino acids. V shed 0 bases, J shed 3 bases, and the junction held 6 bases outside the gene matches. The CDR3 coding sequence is TGTGCCAGCAGCTTGGGAGGGGGCAGGGTCTACGAGCAGTACGTC. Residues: CASSLGGGRVYEQYV.

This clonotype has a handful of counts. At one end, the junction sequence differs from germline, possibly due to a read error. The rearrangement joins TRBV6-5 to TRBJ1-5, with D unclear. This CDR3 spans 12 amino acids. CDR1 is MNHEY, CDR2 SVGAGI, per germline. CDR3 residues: CASGGGNHPQHF. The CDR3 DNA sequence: TGTGCCAGCGGCGGTGGCAATCACCCCCAGCATTTT.

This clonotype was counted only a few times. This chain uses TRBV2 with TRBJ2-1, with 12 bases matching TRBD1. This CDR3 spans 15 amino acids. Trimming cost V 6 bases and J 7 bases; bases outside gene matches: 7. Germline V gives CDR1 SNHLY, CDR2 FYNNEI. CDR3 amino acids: CASRTGTGGSNEQFF. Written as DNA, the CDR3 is TGTGCCAGCAGGACCGGGACAGGGGGCTCTAATGAGCAGTTCTTC.

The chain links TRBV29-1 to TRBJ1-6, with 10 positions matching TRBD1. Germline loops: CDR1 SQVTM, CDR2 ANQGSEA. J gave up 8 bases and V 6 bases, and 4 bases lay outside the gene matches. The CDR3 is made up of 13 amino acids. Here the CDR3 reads CSVADRGHSPLHF. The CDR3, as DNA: TGCAGCGTAGCTGACAGGGGGCATTCACCCCTCCACTTT. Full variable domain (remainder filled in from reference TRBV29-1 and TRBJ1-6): SAVISQKPSRDICQRGTSLTIQCQVDSQVTMMFWYRQQPGQSLTLIATANQGSEATYESGFVIDKFPISRPNLTFSTLTVSNMSPEDSSIYLCSVADRGHSPLHFGNGTRLTVT.

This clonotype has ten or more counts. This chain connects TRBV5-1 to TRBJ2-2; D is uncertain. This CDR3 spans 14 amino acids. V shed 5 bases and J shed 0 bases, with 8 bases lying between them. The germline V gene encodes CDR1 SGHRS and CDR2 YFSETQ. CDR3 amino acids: CASRRNSNTGELFF. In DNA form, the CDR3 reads TGCGCCAGCAGACGGAATTCGAACACCGGGGAGCTGTTTTTT.

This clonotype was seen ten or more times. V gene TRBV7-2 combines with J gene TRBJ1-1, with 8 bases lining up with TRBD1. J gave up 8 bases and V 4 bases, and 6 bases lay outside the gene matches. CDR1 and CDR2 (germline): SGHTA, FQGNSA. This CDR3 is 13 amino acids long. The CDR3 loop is CASSSGRDREAFF. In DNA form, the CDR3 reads TGTGCCAGCAGCTCCGGAAGGGACAGGGAAGCTTTCTTT.

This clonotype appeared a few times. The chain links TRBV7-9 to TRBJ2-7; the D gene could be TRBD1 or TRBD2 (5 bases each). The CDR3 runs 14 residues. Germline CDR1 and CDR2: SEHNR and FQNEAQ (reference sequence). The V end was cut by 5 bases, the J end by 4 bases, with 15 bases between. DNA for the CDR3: TGTGCCAGCAGCCAGGGACCGATTGTATACGAGCAGTACTTC. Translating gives CASSQGPIVYEQYF.

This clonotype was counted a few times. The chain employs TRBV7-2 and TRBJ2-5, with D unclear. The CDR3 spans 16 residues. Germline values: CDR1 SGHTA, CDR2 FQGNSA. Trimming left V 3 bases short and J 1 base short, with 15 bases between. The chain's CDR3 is CASSFPTGWVQETQYF. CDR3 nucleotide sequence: TGTGCCAGCAGCTTCCCGACTGGGTGGGTCCAAGAGACCCAGTACTTC.

The CDR3 nucleotides are TGTGCCAGCAGTTTACAGAGTCTAGCCAAAAACATTCAGTACTTC. This gives the protein CASSLQSLAKNIQYF. The chain carries TRBV28 and TRBJ2-4; D gene uncertain. The CDR3 runs to 15 residues. CDR1 and CDR2 (germline): MDHEN, SYDVKM. V shed 2 bases and J shed 0 bases, with 8 bases lying between them.

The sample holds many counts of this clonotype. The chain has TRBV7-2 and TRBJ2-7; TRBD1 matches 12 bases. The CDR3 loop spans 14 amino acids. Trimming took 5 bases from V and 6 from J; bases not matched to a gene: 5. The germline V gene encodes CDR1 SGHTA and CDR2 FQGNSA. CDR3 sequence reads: CASSPGQGAIEQYV. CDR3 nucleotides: TGTGCCAGCAGCCCGGGACAGGGGGCGATCGAGCAGTACGTC.

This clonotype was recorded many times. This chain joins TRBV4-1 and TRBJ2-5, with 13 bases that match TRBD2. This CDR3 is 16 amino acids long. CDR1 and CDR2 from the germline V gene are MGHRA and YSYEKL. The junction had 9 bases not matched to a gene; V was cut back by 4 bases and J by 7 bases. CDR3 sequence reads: CASSPPSGLAGVTQYF. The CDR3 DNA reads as TGCGCCAGCAGCCCCCCAAGTGGACTAGCGGGAGTGACCCAGTACTTC.

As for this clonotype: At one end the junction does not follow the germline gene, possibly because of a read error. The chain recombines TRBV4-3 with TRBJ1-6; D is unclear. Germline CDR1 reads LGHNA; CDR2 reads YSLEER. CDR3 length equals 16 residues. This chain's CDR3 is CASSQGPPEGNSPLHF. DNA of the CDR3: TGCGCCAGCAGCCAGGGTCCGCCTGAGGGAAATTCACCTCTCCACTTT.

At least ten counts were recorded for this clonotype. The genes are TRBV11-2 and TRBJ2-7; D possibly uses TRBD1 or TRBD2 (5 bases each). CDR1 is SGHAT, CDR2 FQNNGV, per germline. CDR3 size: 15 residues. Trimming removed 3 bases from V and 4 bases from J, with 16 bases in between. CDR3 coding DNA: TGTGCCAGCAGCTTTCTCGGGGCGCGAGGTTACGAGCAGTACGTC. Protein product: CASSFLGARGYEQYV.

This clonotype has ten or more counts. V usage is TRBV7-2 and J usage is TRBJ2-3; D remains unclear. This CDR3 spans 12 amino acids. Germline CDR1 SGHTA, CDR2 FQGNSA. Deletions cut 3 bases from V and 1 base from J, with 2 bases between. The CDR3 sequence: CASSFGTDTQYF. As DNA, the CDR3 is TGTGCCAGCAGCTTCGGCACAGATACGCAGTATTTT.

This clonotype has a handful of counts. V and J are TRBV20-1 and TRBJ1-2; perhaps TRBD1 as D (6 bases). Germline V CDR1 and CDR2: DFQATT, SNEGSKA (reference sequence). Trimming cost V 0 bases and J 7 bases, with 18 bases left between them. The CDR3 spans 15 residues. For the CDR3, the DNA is TGCAGTGCTAGAGATTTAGCAGGGTCAGGGGTTGGCTACACCTTC. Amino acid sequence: CSARDLAGSGVGYTF.

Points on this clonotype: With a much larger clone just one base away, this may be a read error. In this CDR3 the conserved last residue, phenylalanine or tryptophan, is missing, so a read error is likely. DNA of the CDR3: TGTGCCAGCAGCGTAGAGGGGGAGGGCAAAAACATTCAGTACCTC. Its translation is CASSVEGEGKNIQYL. This rearrangement joins TRBV9 to TRBJ2-4; maybe TRBD2 (7 bases). CDR3 length: 15 amino acids. The germline CDR1 and CDR2 sequences are SGDLS and YYNGEE. Trimming took 0 bases from V and 3 from J, leaving 10 bases between them.

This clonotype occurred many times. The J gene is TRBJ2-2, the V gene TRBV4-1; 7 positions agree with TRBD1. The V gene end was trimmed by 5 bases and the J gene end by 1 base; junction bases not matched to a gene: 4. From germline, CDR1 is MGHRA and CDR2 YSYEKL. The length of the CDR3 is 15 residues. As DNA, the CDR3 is TGCGCCAGCAGCAGAGGACAGGAGAACACCGGGGAGCTGTTTTTT. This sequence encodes CASSRGQENTGELFF.

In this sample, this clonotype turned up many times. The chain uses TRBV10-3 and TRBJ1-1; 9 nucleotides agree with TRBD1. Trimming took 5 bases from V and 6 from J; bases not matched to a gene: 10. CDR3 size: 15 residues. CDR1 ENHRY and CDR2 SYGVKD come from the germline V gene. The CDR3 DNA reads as TGTGCCATCAGTTTTACAGGGGGCGAAGGGGCTGAAGCTTTCTTT. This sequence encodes CAISFTGGEGAEAFF.

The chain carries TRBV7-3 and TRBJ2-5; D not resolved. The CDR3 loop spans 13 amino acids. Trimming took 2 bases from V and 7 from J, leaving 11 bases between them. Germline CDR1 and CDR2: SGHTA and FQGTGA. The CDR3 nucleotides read TGTGCCAGCAGCTTAGACGGTCCCATGACCCAGTACTTC. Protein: CASSLDGPMTQYF.

CDR3 in amino acids: CSVDRDQETQYF. The DNA of the CDR3 is TGCAGCGTTGATCGAGATCAAGAGACCCAGTACTTC. The rearrangement uses TRBV29-1 and TRBJ2-5; D is unclear. CDR1 and CDR2 (germline): SQVTM, ANQGSEA. Between the trimmed V and J ends, which lost 3 bases and 2 bases, there was a span of 7 bases. There are 12 residues in the CDR3.

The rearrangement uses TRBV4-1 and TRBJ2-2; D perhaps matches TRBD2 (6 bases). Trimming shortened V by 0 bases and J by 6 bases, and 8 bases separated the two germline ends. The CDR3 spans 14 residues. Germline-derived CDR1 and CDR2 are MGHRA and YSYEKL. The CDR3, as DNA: TGCGCCAGCAGCCAAGATCGCGGGGCCGGGGAGCTGTTTTTT. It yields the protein CASSQDRGAGELFF.

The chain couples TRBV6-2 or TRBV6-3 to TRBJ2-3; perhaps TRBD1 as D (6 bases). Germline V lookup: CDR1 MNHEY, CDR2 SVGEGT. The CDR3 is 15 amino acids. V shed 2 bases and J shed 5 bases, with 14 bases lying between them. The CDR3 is CASSYADRFGDTQYF. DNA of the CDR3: TGTGCCAGCAGTTACGCAGACAGGTTCGGAGATACGCAGTATTTT.

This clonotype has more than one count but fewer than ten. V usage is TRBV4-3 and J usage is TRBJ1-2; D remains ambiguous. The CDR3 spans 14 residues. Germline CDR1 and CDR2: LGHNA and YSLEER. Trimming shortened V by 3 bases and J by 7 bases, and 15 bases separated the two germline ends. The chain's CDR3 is CASSHESRISGYTF. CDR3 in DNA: TGCGCCAGCAGCCATGAAAGTAGGATAAGTGGCTACACCTTC.

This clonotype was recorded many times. CDR3 DNA sequence: TGTGCCAGCAGCGTAGACGGACTAGCGGGGGGAGCATTCAATGAGCAGTTCTTC. It yields the protein CASSVDGLAGGAFNEQFF. The genes are TRBV9 and TRBJ2-1; the match to TRBD2 covers 14 bases. V gave up 0 bases and J gave up 6 bases; unmatched junction bases: 8. CDR1 is SGDLS, CDR2 YYNGEE, per germline. The CDR3 has 18 amino acids.

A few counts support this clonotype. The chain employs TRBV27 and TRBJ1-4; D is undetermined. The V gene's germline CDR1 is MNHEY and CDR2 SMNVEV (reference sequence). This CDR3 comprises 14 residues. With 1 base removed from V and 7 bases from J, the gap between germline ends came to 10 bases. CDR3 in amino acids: CASSLWEGSEKLFF. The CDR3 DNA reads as TGTGCCAGCAGTTTATGGGAGGGCAGTGAAAAACTGTTTTTT.

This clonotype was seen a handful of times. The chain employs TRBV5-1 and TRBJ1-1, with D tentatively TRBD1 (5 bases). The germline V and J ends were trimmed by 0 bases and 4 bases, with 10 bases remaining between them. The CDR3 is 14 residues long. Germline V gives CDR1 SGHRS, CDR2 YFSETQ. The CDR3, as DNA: TGCGCCAGCAGCTTGGGTCAGGGCCTCACTGAAGCTTTCTTT. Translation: CASSLGQGLTEAFF.

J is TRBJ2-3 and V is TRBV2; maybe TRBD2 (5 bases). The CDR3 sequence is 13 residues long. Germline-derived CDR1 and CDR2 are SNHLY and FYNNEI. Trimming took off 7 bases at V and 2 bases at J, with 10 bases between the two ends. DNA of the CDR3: TGTGCCAGCAACGGGGTTTTCACAGATACGCAGTATTTT. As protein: CASNGVFTDTQYF.

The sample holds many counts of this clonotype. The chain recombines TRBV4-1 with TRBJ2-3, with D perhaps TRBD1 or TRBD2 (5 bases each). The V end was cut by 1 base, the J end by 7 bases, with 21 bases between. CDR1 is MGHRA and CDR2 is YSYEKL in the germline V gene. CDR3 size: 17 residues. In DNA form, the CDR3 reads TGCGCCAGCAGCCAAGTCGAAGCGGATTACCCAGGGAATACGCAGTATTTT. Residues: CASSQVEADYPGNTQYF.

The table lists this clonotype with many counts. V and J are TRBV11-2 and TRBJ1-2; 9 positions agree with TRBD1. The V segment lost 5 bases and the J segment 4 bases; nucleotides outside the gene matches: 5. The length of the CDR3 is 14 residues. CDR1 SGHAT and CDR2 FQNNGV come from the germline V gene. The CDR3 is CASSVMTGGYGYTF. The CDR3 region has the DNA TGTGCCAGCAGCGTAATGACAGGGGGCTATGGCTACACCTTC.

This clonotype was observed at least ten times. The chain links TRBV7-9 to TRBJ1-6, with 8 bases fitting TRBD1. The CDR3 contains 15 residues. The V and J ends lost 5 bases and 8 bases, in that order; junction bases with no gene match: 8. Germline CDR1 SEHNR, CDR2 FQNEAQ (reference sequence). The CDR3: CASSAGLDRDSPLHF. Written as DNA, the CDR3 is TGTGCCAGCAGCGCCGGTCTGGACAGGGATTCACCCCTCCACTTT.

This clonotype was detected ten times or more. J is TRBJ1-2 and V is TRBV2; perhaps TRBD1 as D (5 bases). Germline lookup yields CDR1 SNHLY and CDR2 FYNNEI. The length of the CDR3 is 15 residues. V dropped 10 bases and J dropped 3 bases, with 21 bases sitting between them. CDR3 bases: TGTGCCATTAGTCGTCCGGGGCGAAGGGACTATGGCTACACCTTC. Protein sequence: CAISRPGRRDYGYTF. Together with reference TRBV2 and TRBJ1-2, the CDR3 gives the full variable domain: EPEVTQTPSHQVTQMGQEVILRCVPISNHLYFYWYRQILGQKVEFLVSFYNNEISEKSEIFDDQFSVERPDGSNFTLKIRSTKLEDSAMYFCAISRPGRRDYGYTFGSGTRLTVV.